Sequencing of this TCR beta chain was carried out in a study of cytotoxic CD8 clonotypes in ibrutinib-treated CLL. Study-level background: A median 12 months of treatment, range 6 to 36, preceded the collection of response samples.

Here immunoSEQ multiplex PCR was the method, and the copy in TCRdb shows in-frame clones only, minus some. The sample contains tens of thousands of clones, 68% of which appear only once. Germline V gene sequence: CDR1 SGDLS, CDR2 YYNGEE. Losses at the gene ends were 3 bases for V and 0 bases for J; bases not matched to a gene: 3. The CDR3 length is 16 residues. The receptor's source is a human donor with chronic lymphocytic leukemia. The rearrangement joins TRBV9 to TRBJ2-7, with TRBD2 identical over 13 bases. Material: PBMCs, obtained after 12 months of ibrutinib treatment. The CDR3 region is CASSGLAGGSSYEQYF. The CDR3 DNA reads as TGTGCCAGCAGCGGACTAGCGGGGGGCTCCTCCTACGAGCAGTACTTC.